This TCR beta chain was recorded in a study of cytomegalovirus exposure and HLA in healthy donors (TCRdb year 2017). Looking at the study overall: According to an earlier analysis of 587 of the donors, about 180 million T cells yielded 117 million unique TCR beta sequences and roughly 280 Gb of sequence data. Approximately 300 gigabases of sequencing data and roughly 90 million unique TCR sequences were included in an early release covering 550 to 800 HLA-typed donors. The genetic ancestry cluster associated with self-reported Caucasian donors included 81% of the approximately 410 genotyped donors. The study was designed to test whether signatures of past pathogen exposure could be identified by cataloging public T cell receptors. Using immunosequencing, the study profiled T cell repertoires from about 620 subjects and related those repertoires to cytomegalovirus serostatus. A separate validation cohort of approximately 120 different subjects was used in addition to the roughly 620-subject first cohort. To predict cytomegalovirus infection status, the study brought together high-throughput TCR immunosequencing, statistical association of individual TCRs with disease status, and machine learning. A later analysis re-examined previously published TCR beta repertoires from more than 550 donors and added high-resolution HLA genotyping to investigate patterns of TCR occurrence. In the later analysis, no new phenotypic data were used to find candidate immune exposures; instead, reliance was placed on TCR beta sequences and their occurrence across donors. In an earlier analysis of roughly 580 of the donors, high-throughput TCR beta sequencing was used to judge whether each TCR beta V gene segment behaved as functional or pseudogenic. Alongside the repertoire data, information on donor age, sex, ethnicity and CMV serostatus was compiled. In a later genetic analysis, genome-wide SNP genotypes for about three fifths of the 666 donors were used, and that subset was treated as a discovery cohort. Every repertoire in the discovery cohort had been generated on one and the same sequencing platform. Class I and class II HLA loci were covered by the typing at four-digit resolution. The number of typed donors differed by locus: about 620-640 for A, B, C, DRB1 and DQB1; roughly 510 for DQA1; fewer than 610 for DPA1; and approximately 450 for DPB1. A handful of DR-DQ haplotypes were handled as single units for association and clustering because linkage in the cohort was strong. Among about 360 genotyped donors of the cohort, an average of 235,054 unique TCR beta nucleotide sequences were sequenced per donor, roughly 18% of them non-productive.

Points on this clone: Its antigen target is currently unknown. Per-base qualities were not stored, and no clone one base away is much larger.

Library prep was done by the immunoSEQ multiplex PCR assay. For the multiplex PCR, a mixture combining 60 forward primers for TCR Vbeta segments and 13 reverse primers for TCR Jbeta segments was used. A multiplex PCR assay on genomic DNA amplified the CDR3 region of rearranged TCR beta genes. On the Illumina HiSeq System, the amplified TCR beta libraries were sequenced as 87-base-pair reads. Under the source paper's analysis protocol: Across the 600 to 700 repertoires, a later analysis counted some 80 million unique TCR beta chains, some 11 million of which were shared by at least two donors. Raw reads were error-corrected and collapsed into unique sequences with a nearest-neighbor algorithm that merged closely related sequences to remove PCR and sequencing errors. Alignment of CDR3 sequences to IMGT reference sequences was used to assign V, D and J gene segments. For a sequence to be retained, at least a six-nucleotide match to both a V gene segment and a J gene segment was required. A rearrangement counted as productive if the CDR3 had no stop codons and remained in frame with V and J, and every other rearrangement counted as non-productive. CDR3 was defined according to IMGT convention as the region running from the second conserved V-encoded cysteine to the conserved J-encoded phenylalanine. The earlier analysis of roughly 590 of the donors excluded sequences that lacked an unambiguous match to a single V gene segment. An earlier analysis of several hundred of the donors called V segments functional above 56.7% productive rearrangements and segregating when the between-donor standard deviation exceeded 5%. A statistical classification framework was built for diagnosing cytomegalovirus status from the catalog of TCR beta chain sequences. In a later analysis, TCR nucleotide sequences were compared against IMGT/GENE-DB human TR gene sequences so that V and J genes could be assigned. The TCRdist pipeline was used in a later analysis to assign CDR3 sequences and most-parsimonious VDJ recombination scenarios. A later analysis defined each TCR beta chain by its CDR3 amino acid sequence plus V-gene family, and excluded reads lacking a unique V-gene family. To address suspected cross-contamination and a sequencing artifact, a later analysis removed roughly 580 highly shared, low-generation-probability nucleotide sequences. In a later analysis, a clonal expansion index for each public chain was calculated from normalized within-repertoire ranks of inferred template counts. A later analysis computed generation probabilities with a VDJ recombination model fitted to out-of-frame rearrangements, and checked the results against IGoR. A later analysis scored TCR-TCR, TCR-HLA and TCR-CMV co-occurrence with hypergeometric tests, applying a repertoire-size bias correction to TCR pairs. To estimate false discovery rates, a later analysis permuted the HLA or CMV assignments 20 times. In a later analysis, co-occurring TCRs were grouped with DBSCAN, and TCRdist sequence similarity was added when clustering was performed within HLA-allele-positive subsets. For co-occurrence clustering, repertoires with fewer than 30,000 or more than 120,000 public chains were excluded, along with five repertoires with anomalous nucleotide sharing. As stored in TCRdb, this immuneACCESS dataset retains in-frame rearrangements with V and J assigned. A fraction of the clones does not appear; measured against another copy, unresolved V genes explain less than half of the discrepancy, and the remainder lacks a known reason. Clone size and the V and J calls come from that table; the DNA yielded D and trimming. For this sample there are more than 60,000 clones; over 65% appear just once. Approximately 9% of the sample rests with the top ten.

The cohort comprised some 680 healthy bone marrow donors. All cohort members were sampled while nominally healthy, although unrecorded immune exposures were likely present. The donor was CMV seropositive and belonged to the group of 250 to 350 seropositive cohort members. Every donor gave a peripheral blood sample, and the peripheral blood mononuclear cells from that sample were used for TCR beta sequencing. Genomic DNA extraction from the blood cell samples was performed with the Qiagen DNeasy Blood Extraction Kit. The study at large found these results: A total of 150 or so TCR beta chains were listed by the study as associated with cytomegalovirus. Strong co-occurrence of HLA alleles, especially DR and DQ, made assigning TCR associations to individual alleles difficult. Three of the identified cytomegalovirus-associated TCR beta chains were confirmed in vitro to be specific for cytomegalovirus antigens. Linkage disequilibrium might explain the correlated functional status among segregating V segments, but an unknown experimental factor could not be ruled out. According to the authors, the approach could potentially be generalized to other disease states and immunological phenotypes. Some IMGT-functional V segments, including TRBV6-2 and TRBV6-3, could not be told apart with the 87-base-pair reads, so those segments were excluded. Because HLA typing was missing for some donors at each locus, association tests included only the typed subset. Across donors, most TCR sequences were observed very rarely, whereas some public TCRs were present in many individuals. Specific HLA alleles were associated with 16,951 TCR beta sequences at a false discovery rate of 0.05 in a later analysis. A further reported finding was that TCR beta sequences accurately predicted the HLA-A and HLA-B alleles for most subjects in the first cohort. In a later analysis, several top co-occurrence clusters were reported to appear linked to parvovirus B19, influenza, CMV and Epstein-Barr virus. A later analysis found that most CMV-associated TCR beta chains appeared HLA-restricted, with HLA associations seemingly driven largely by CMV exposure. In a later analysis, the rate of TCR association differed among HLA loci, with DRB1 alleles having the most associated TCRs and HLA-C alleles having the fewest. A later analysis found that HLA-associated TCR beta chains were more clonally expanded and had lower generation probabilities than equally common non-associated chains. A group of highly shared sequence variants was considered likely to be a technical artifact of the sequencing pipeline. The presence/absence analyses assumed that sequencing depth was roughly uniform across donors, and that assumption may not be true. In this cohort, only TCR beta chains were sequenced, and detectable features were limited by the absence of alpha or paired-chain data. The earlier analysis of about 600 of the donors excluded some 15 rarely observed V segments, including chromosome 9 orphons, because counts were too low. According to a later genetic analysis, donors in an Asian-associated ancestry cluster had fewer N-insertions in productive TCRs than the roughly 670-donor mean. The only immune exposure information available for the cohort was CMV serostatus. In an earlier analysis of 587 of the donors, most TCR beta V segments appeared in productive rearrangements about 87% or about 30% of the time, broadly matching IMGT annotations. A later genetic analysis associated a missense DCLRE1C variant with V-gene and J-gene trimming of TCR beta chains, and an independent cohort replicated the association. In both the original and validation cohorts, the classifier was reported to diagnose cytomegalovirus status with high specificity and sensitivity.

Sequences SEHNR (CDR1) and FQNEAQ (CDR2) are obtained from the germline V gene (reference sequence). Trimming costs V 0 bases and J 7 bases, and their ends lie 15 bases apart. Including cysteine and phenylalanine, the CDR3 has 15 amino acids. The only DNA kept is the CDR3, 45 bases in frame from the first base. The chain links TRBV7-9 with TRBJ1-2, with no D gene named confidently. The sequence derives from a man aged 35 to 55 in good health and CMV-seropositive. The sample taken for sequencing was PBMCs. The CDR3 protein sequence reads: CASSLAQDLGSGYTF. The nucleotides read TGTGCCAGCAGCTTAGCCCAAGACCTAGGAAGTGGCTACACCTTC.